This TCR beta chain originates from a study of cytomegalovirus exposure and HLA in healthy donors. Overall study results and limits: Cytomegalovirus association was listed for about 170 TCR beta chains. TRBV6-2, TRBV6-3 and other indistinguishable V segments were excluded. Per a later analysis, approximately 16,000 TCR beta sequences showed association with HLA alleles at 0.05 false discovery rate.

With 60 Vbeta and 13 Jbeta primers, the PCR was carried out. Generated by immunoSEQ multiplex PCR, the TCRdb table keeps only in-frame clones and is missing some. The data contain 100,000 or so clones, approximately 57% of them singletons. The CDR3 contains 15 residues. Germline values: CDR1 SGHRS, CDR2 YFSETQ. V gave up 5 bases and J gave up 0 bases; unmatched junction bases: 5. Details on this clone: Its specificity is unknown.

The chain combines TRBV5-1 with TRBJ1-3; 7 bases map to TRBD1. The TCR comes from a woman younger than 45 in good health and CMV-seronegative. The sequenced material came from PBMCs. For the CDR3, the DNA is TGCGCCAGCAGGGCCGGGACAGCCTCTGGAAACACCATATATTTT. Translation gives CASRAGTASGNTIYF.